This T cell receptor (beta chain) was identified in a study of OX40 agonist ivuxolimab in advanced cancers. The assay was immunoSEQ multiplex PCR, and TCRdb's table has in-frame clones only and misses some. The sample has about 91,000 clones, around 88% seen once; the top ten hold about 0.5%. This CDR3 is built from 12 residues. Germline V CDR1 and CDR2: ENHRY, SYGVKD. Trimming left V 0 bases short and J 9 bases short, with 9 bases between. The receptor was derived from an adult with an advanced solid tumor such as melanoma, head and neck, liver or kidney cancer. The genes are TRBV10-3 and TRBJ2-7; possible D gene TRBD1, 5 bases. The source material was CD4+ or CD8+ T cells sorted from blood, sampled in a trial of the OX40 agonist ivuxolimab. The CDR3 nucleotides are TGTGCCATCAGTGAGTCAACAGGTTCGCAGTACTTC. Amino acids: CAISESTGSQYF.